The source of this T cell receptor (beta chain) is a study of blood T cell repertoires in COVID-19. Study at large: Samples came from the United States, Italy and Spain, spanning acute and convalescent COVID-19. From T cells, B-cell-depleted T cells, or PBMCs came the material, which was cDNA or gDNA.

V dropped 3 bases and J dropped 0 bases, with 11 bases sitting between them. CDR3 size: 15 residues. CDR1 is ENHRY, CDR2 SYGVKD, per germline. Here immunoSEQ multiplex PCR was the method, and the copy in TCRdb shows in-frame clones only, minus some. The table shows roughly 50,000 clones, with 89% occurring only once. V usage is TRBV10-3 and J usage is TRBJ1-1; D not resolved. Sequenced: peripheral blood. The TCR comes from a woman aged 55-69 years with active COVID-19. CDR3 in DNA: TGTGCCATCAGTGACCCGGGTGTCATGAACACTGAAGCTTTCTTT. Protein product: CAISDPGVMNTEAFF.